The next 6 T cell receptor beta chains were all read from a single sample in a study of T cell changes during pregnancy in multiple sclerosis. The data were produced by immunoSEQ multiplex PCR, yet TCRdb's version contains in-frame clones alone and is incomplete. Found here are 40,000 to 45,000 clones, more than 75% of them singletons; the top ten hold approximately 5.8%. The specimen comprised CD8+ T cells from peripheral blood mononuclear cells, sampled after pregnancy. The receptor set was obtained from a female donor in good health, enrolled as a control in a pregnancy study.

The CDR3 reads CASSVSGGADTQYF. The CDR3, as DNA: TGTGCCAGCAGCGTTAGCGGGGGAGCTGATACGCAGTATTTT. The chain carries TRBV7-2 and TRBJ2-3; 9 bases are a match to TRBD2. J was trimmed by 6 bases and V by 5 bases; bases with no gene match: 6. CDR1 SGHTA and CDR2 FQGNSA come from the germline V gene. The CDR3 covers 14 residues. Variable domain in full (rest from reference TRBV7-2 and TRBJ2-3): GAGVSQSPSNKVTEKGKDVELRCDPISGHTALYWYRQSLGQGLEFLIYFQGNSAPDKSGLPSDRFSAERTGGSVSTLTIQRTQQEDSAVYLCASSVSGGADTQYFGPGTRLTVL.

In this sample, this clone turned up once. The gene calls are TRBV4-3 and TRBJ1-1, with D maybe TRBD1 (5 bases). Trimming took off 1 base at V and 3 bases at J, with 12 bases between the two ends. The CDR3 consists of 15 residues. CDR1 LGHNA and CDR2 YSLEER come from the germline V gene. The CDR3 loop reads CASSQGLGADTEAFF. The CDR3 DNA reads TGCGCCAGCAGCCAAGGTCTAGGGGCCGACACTGAAGCTTTCTTT.

This chain uses TRBV12-5 with TRBJ1-4; TRBD1 agrees at 7 bases. V shed 4 bases and J 14 bases; nucleotides not matched to a gene: 7. In germline, CDR1 is LGHNT, CDR2 FRNRAP. The CDR3 spans 12 residues. As DNA, the CDR3 is TGTGCTAGTGGTTCCCCGGGACAGTCCCTGTTTTTT. This encodes CASGSPGQSLFF.

The chain couples TRBV2 to TRBJ2-5; 13 bases fit TRBD2. This CDR3 is built from 15 residues. Trimming at V came to 6 bases and at J to 5 bases, leaving 6 bases not matched to a gene. Germline values: CDR1 SNHLY, CDR2 FYNNEI. The DNA for the CDR3 is TGTGCCAGCAGCGAACTAGCGGGGGGGGCGGAGACCCAGTACTTC. Its translation is CASSELAGGAETQYF.

The CDR3 reads CASSLPAGGQGEQFF. The CDR3, as DNA: TGTGCCAGCAGCTTGCCCGCGGGGGGGCAGGGTGAGCAGTTCTTC. The chain joins TRBV7-9 to TRBJ2-1; 9 bases line up with TRBD2. Unmatched junction bases numbered 9, after V lost 3 bases and J lost 9 bases. This CDR3 is 15 amino acids long. Germline CDR1 is SEHNR and CDR2 is FQNEAQ (reference sequence).

V gene TRBV19 combines with J gene TRBJ2-3, with TRBD2 identical over 9 bases. With 5 bases clipped from V and 2 bases from J, the junction kept 11 bases outside the gene matches. The CDR3 has 17 residues. Germline values: CDR1 LNHDA, CDR2 SQIVND (reference sequence). CDR3 in DNA: TGTGCCAGTAGTGCTCTTTCGAGCGGGGGGAACACAGATACGCAGTATTTT. It encodes CASSALSSGGNTDTQYF.